Reported below is one T cell receptor beta chain. Its antigen is not known. Method: immunoSEQ multiplex PCR; TCRdb's copy keeps in-frame clones and lacks some. Of approximately 50,000 clones in the sample, more than 85% were seen once. These data are taken from a study of OX40 agonist ivuxolimab in advanced cancers. Study in general: In three patients, partial responses were observed, one with hepatocellular carcinoma and two with cutaneous melanoma. General study findings and limits: Among T cells, CD8+ cells averaged more expanded clones than CD4+ cells.

The specimen was CD4+ or CD8+ T cells sorted from blood, collected in a trial of the OX40 agonist ivuxolimab. The TCR sequence derives from an adult with an advanced solid tumor such as melanoma, head and neck, liver or kidney cancer.

The CDR3 DNA reads TGTGCCAGCAGCTTAGGGGGGCACTCCTACAATGAGCAGTTCTTC. This codes for CASSLGGHSYNEQFF. The chain employs TRBV7-9 and TRBJ2-1, with D perhaps TRBD1 (6 bases). Germline assignment: CDR1 SEHNR and CDR2 FQNEAQ (reference sequence). The CDR3 spans 15 residues. V shed 1 base and J shed 0 bases, with 7 bases lying between them.